This T cell receptor (beta chain) was obtained from a study of T cells in Graves' hyperthyroidism and ophthalmopathy. In the study overall: The authors collected peripheral blood at initial diagnosis, before any treatment. Notes on the study in general: Peripheral blood also featured most of the thyroid clonotypes expanded above 0.001.

With V trimmed by 7 bases and J by 3 bases, 9 bases remained unmatched. Looked up from germline, CDR1 is MDHEN and CDR2 is SYDVKM. The CDR3 contains 16 residues. A Clinical Activity Score of at least 3, a NOSPECS grade of at least 4 and a duration under 3 months were recorded in the ophthalmopathy patients. A patient was excluded if there was uncontrolled infection, other autoimmune disease, pregnancy or lactation. The TCR beta CDR3 regions underwent amplification using RNA transcripts as the source. The HTBI primer set drove a first-round RT-PCR of the TCR CDR3. TCRdb re-derived calls from the multiplex PCR reads in MiXCR, one entry per CDR3 protein. The top ten hold under 3.5% of the sample, which has under 600,000 distinct CDR3 sequences, more than 15% seen once. This clonotype was observed at least ten times. Its antigen is undetermined.

This clonotype was sampled from a woman in her thirties or forties with Graves' ophthalmopathy. This chain uses TRBV28 with TRBJ2-1, with 10 bases matching TRBD1. The specimen was blood. This CDR3 is CASKPSGQGYYNEQFF. The CDR3 region has the DNA TGTGCCAGCAAGCCGTCGGGACAGGGGTACTACAATGAGCAGTTCTTC. Together with reference TRBV28 and TRBJ2-1, the CDR3 gives the full variable domain: DVKVTQSSRYLVKRTGEKVFLECVQDMDHENMFWYRQDPGLGLRLIYFSYDVKMKEKGDIPEGYSVSREKKERFSLILESASTNQTSMYLCASKPSGQGYYNEQFFGPGTRLTVL.